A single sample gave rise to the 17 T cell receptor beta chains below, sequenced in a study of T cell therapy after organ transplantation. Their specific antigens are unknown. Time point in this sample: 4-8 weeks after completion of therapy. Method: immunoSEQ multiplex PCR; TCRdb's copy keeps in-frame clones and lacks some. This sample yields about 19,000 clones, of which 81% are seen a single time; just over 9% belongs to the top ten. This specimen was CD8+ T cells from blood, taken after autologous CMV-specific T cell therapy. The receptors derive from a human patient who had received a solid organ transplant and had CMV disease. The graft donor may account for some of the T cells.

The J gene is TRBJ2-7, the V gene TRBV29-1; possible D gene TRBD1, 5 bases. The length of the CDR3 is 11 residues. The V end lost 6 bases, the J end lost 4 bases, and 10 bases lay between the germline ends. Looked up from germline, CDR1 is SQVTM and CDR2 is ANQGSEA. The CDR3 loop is CSVRDSYEQYF. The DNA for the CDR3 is TGCAGCGTCCGTGACAGTTACGAGCAGTACTTC.

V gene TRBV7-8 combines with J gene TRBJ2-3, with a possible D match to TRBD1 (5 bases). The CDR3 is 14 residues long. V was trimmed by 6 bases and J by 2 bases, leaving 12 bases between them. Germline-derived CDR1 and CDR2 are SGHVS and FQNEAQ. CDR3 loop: CASSRAGFTDTQYF. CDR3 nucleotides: TGTGCCAGCAGTAGGGCAGGGTTCACAGATACGCAGTATTTT.

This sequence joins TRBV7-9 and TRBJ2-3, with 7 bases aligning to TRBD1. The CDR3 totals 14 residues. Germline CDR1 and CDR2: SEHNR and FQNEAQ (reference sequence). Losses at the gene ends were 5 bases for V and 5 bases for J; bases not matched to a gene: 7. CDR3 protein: CASSRTGTGDTQYF. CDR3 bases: TGTGCCAGCAGCAGGACAGGTACCGGAGATACGCAGTATTTT.

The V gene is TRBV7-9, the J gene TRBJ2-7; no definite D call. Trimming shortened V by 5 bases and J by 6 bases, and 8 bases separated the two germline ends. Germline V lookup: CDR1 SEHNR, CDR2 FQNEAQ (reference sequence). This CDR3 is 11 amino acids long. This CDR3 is CASSLSGEQYF. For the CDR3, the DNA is TGTGCCAGCAGCCTTTCTGGCGAGCAGTACTTC.

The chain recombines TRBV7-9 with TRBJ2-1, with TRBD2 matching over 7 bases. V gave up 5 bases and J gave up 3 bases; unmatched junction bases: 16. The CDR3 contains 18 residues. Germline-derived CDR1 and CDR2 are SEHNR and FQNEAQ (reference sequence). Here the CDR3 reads CASSPQPGLADYYNEQFF. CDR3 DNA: TGTGCCAGCAGCCCGCAACCAGGGCTAGCGGACTACTACAATGAGCAGTTCTTC.

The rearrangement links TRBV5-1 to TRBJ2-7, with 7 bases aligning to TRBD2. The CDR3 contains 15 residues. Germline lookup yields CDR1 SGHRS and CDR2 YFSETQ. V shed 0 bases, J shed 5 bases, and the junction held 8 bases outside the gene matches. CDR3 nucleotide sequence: TGCGCCAGCAGCTTGGAAGTGGGGGAGGGCGACGAGCAGTACTTC. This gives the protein CASSLEVGEGDEQYF.

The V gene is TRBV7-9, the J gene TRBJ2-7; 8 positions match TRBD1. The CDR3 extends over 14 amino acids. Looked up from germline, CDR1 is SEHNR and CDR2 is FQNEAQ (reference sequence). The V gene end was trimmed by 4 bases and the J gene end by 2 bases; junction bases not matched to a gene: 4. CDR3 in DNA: TGTGCCAGCAGCTACCGACAGGGGACCTACGAGCAGTACTTC. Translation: CASSYRQGTYEQYF.

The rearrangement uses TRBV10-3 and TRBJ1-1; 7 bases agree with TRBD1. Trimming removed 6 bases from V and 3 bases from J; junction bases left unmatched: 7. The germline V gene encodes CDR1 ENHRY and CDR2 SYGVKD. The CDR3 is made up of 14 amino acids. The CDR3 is CAIRETGRDTEAFF. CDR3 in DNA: TGTGCCATCAGAGAGACAGGGAGGGACACTGAAGCTTTCTTT.

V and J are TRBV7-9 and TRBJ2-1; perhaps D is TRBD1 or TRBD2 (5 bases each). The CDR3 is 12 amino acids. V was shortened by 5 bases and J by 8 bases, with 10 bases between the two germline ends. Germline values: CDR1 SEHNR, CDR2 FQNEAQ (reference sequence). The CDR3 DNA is TGTGCCAGCAGCCCCGTGGGGGATGAGCAGTTCTTC. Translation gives CASSPVGDEQFF.

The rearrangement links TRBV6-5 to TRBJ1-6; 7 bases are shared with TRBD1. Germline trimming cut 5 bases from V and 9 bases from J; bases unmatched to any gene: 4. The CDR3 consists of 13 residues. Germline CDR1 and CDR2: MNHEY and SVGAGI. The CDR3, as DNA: TGTGCCAGCAGTGAACAGGGGTCTTCACCCCTCCACTTT. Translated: CASSEQGSSPLHF.

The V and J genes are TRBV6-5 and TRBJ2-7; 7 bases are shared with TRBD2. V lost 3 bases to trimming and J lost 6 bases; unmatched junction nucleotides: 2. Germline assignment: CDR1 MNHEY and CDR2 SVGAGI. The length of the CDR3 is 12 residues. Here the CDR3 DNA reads TGTGCCAGCAGTTATTCGGGGGGCGAGCAGTACTTC. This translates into CASSYSGGEQYF.

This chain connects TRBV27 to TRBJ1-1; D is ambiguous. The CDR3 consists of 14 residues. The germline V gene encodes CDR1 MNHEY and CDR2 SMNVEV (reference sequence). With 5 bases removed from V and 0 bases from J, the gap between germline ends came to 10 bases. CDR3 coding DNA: TGTGCCAGCAGTATAGGTTTGCTGAACACTGAAGCTTTCTTT. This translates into CASSIGLLNTEAFF.

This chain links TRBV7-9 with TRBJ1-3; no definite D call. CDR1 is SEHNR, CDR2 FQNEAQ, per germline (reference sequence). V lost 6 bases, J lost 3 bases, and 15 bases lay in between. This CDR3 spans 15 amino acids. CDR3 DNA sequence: TGTGCCAGCAGACCCCCGCTGCAGAGTGGAAACACCATATATTTT. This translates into CASRPPLQSGNTIYF.

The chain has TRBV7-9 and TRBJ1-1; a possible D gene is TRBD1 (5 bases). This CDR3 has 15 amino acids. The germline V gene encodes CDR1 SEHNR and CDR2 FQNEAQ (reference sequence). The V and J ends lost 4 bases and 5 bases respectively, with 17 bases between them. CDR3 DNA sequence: TGTGCCAGCAGCTCGCAGCCTGACAGACATACTGAAGCTTTCTTT. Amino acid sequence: CASSSQPDRHTEAFF.

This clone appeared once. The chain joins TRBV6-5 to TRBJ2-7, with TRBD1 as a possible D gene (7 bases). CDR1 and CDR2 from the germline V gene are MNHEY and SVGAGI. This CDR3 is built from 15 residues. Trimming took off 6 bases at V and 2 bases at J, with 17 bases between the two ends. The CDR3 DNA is TGTGCCAGCAGCGCGGGACAGTTTGTTACCTACGAGCAGTACTTC. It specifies CASSAGQFVTYEQYF.

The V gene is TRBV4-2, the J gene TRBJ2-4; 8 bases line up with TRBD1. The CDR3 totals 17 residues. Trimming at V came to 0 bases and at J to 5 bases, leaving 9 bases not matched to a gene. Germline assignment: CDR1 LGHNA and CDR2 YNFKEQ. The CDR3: CASSQEGTTGEENIQYF. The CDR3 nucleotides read TGTGCCAGCAGCCAAGAAGGGACGACAGGGGAGGAAAACATTCAGTACTTC.

Here the CDR3 DNA reads TGTGCCAGTAAGGTTCAGGGATCGGAAAAACTGTTTTTT. Translating gives CASKVQGSEKLFF. This rearrangement joins TRBV19 to TRBJ1-4, with D perhaps matching TRBD1 (5 bases). Germline CDR1 reads LNHDA; CDR2 reads SQIVND (reference sequence). V was pared by 7 bases and J by 8 bases, with 14 bases between. CDR3 length: 13 amino acids.